The clone carrying this T cell receptor beta chain was seen ten or more times. Its antigen is as yet unknown. Healthy Caucasians alone served as donors. Template switching created a universal primer site, and the cDNA included unique molecular identifiers. TCRdb re-called the 5' RACE reads with MiXCR, one entry per CDR3 protein. Of 600,000 to 700,000 distinct CDR3 sequences listed, 21% are singletons. This specimen comes from a study of identical twins. Study-wide results and caveats: It was cross-sectional statistical analysis, not following the same donors, that the conclusions relied on.

The CDR3 is 16 amino acids. Trimming pared 6 bases from V and 4 bases from J, leaving 19 bases between. These data were also reused for a study on T cells expressing NK-cell markers. From that report: The leading position in the CD3+CD56-NKG2C+ fraction of several donors also went to these clonotypes.

The sequencing input was PBMCs. This TCR was recovered from a woman aged 18-30 years in good health. The chain joins TRBV12-3 or TRBV12-4 to TRBJ2-1, with D hard to call. DNA for the CDR3: TGTGCCAGCAGCCCACGGAATAGGGTCGTGTACAATGAGCAGTTCTTC. Protein: CASSPRNRVVYNEQFF.